The 20 T cell receptor beta chains below all came from one sample that was sequenced in a study of cytomegalovirus exposure and HLA in healthy donors. The PCR had 60 Vbeta and 13 Jbeta primers. Method: immunoSEQ multiplex PCR; TCRdb's copy keeps in-frame clones and lacks some. The data show some 87,000 clones, nearly 70% seen once. The sample comprised PBMCs. The receptors were gathered from a woman in her 50s in good health and CMV-seropositive.

This clone was found a few times. This chain connects TRBV19 to TRBJ2-1; D not certain. Per germline, CDR1 LNHDA and CDR2 SQIVND (reference sequence). V dropped 8 bases and J dropped 5 bases, with 10 bases sitting between them. This CDR3 has 12 amino acids. The CDR3 DNA reads TGTGCCAGTGCGGTCCTAGACAATGAGCAGTTCTTC. Protein: CASAVLDNEQFF.

This chain connects TRBV6-6 to TRBJ1-2, with D unclear. Trimming shortened V by 0 bases and J by 4 bases, and 9 bases separated the two germline ends. Germline CDR1 MNHNY, CDR2 SVGAGI (reference sequence). The CDR3 runs to 14 residues. The CDR3, as DNA: TGTGCCAGCAGTTACTCTCCAGACTTCTATGGCTACACCTTC. This translates into CASSYSPDFYGYTF.

The chain uses TRBV11-2 and TRBJ2-5; D is ambiguous. Germline-derived CDR1 and CDR2 are SGHAT and FQNNGV. This CDR3 is 11 amino acids long. V dropped 4 bases and J dropped 5 bases, with 5 bases sitting between them. In DNA form, the CDR3 reads TGTGCCAGCAGCTCTTCGGAGACCCAGTACTTC. It specifies CASSSSETQYF.

The chain employs TRBV19 and TRBJ1-1; D may be TRBD1 (6 bases). This CDR3 region has 16 residues. Trimming shortened V by 5 bases and J by 4 bases, and 20 bases separated the two germline ends. The germline V gene encodes CDR1 LNHDA and CDR2 SQIVND (reference sequence). CDR3 sequence reads: CASSLITGMGSTEAFF. The CDR3 coding sequence is TGTGCCAGTAGTCTAATAACAGGGATGGGATCCACTGAAGCTTTCTTT.

The chain is built from TRBV5-1 and TRBJ2-7; D ambiguous. This CDR3 comprises 14 residues. V lost 3 bases to trimming and J lost 2 bases, with 12 bases between them. Germline CDR1 and CDR2: SGHRS and YFSETQ. CDR3 DNA sequence: TGCGCCAGCAGCTATCGCGCTGGTACCTACGAGCAGTACTTC. It yields the protein CASSYRAGTYEQYF.

This chain connects TRBV28 to TRBJ2-2; TRBD1 matches 9 bases. V trimming: 5 bases; J trimming: 3 bases; junction bases outside the gene matches: 4. The CDR3 covers 15 residues. Germline loops: CDR1 MDHEN, CDR2 SYDVKM. DNA of the CDR3: TGTGCCAGCAGTAACAGGGGGCTGGACACCGGGGAGCTGTTTTTT. Protein: CASSNRGLDTGELFF.

The chain couples TRBV19 to TRBJ2-1, with TRBD1 matching 11 bases. The V and J ends lost 7 bases and 6 bases, in that order; junction bases with no gene match: 8. CDR1 is LNHDA and CDR2 is SQIVND in the germline V gene (reference sequence). The CDR3 length is 15 residues. The CDR3, as DNA: TGTGCCAGTACTCCGGACAGGGGGCGGCCCAATGAGCAGTTCTTC. Its translation is CASTPDRGRPNEQFF.

The J gene is TRBJ1-2, the V gene TRBV4-3; possible D gene TRBD1, 6 bases. Germline V gene data show CDR1 as LGHNA and CDR2 as YSLEER. This CDR3 contains 14 residues. Trimming took off 2 bases at V and 6 bases at J, with 13 bases between the two ends. This chain's CDR3 is CASSQQQGVHGYTF. CDR3 in DNA: TGCGCCAGCAGCCAACAACAGGGTGTTCATGGCTACACCTTC.

The rearrangement joins TRBV11-2 to TRBJ1-1; 7 nucleotides align to TRBD1. The CDR3 consists of 13 residues. Germline V CDR1 and CDR2: SGHAT, FQNNGV. The ends lost 4 bases at V and 5 bases at J; junction bases unmatched: 4. The CDR3 is CASSSTGETEAFF. DNA for the CDR3: TGTGCCAGCAGCTCAACAGGGGAAACTGAAGCTTTCTTT.

This sequence joins TRBV7-2 and TRBJ2-2; TRBD2 matches 7 bases. This CDR3 has 16 residues. The J segment lost 3 bases and the V segment lost 5 bases, leaving 9 bases of the junction unmatched. Per germline, CDR1 SGHTA and CDR2 FQGNSA. CDR3 residues: CASSLRGTSDTGELFF. The DNA for the CDR3 is TGTGCCAGCAGCCTCCGGGGTACTAGCGACACCGGGGAGCTGTTTTTT.

V and J are TRBV9 and TRBJ1-4, with 7 bases aligning to TRBD1. Germline-derived CDR1 and CDR2 are SGDLS and YYNGEE. The CDR3 contains 16 residues. The V and J ends lost 2 bases and 8 bases, in that order; junction bases with no gene match: 12. The chain's CDR3 is CASSVGQVWATEKLFF. The CDR3 nucleotides read TGTGCCAGCAGCGTCGGACAGGTATGGGCCACGGAAAAACTGTTTTTT.

The chain employs TRBV6-5 and TRBJ1-5, with 8 bases that match TRBD1. The CDR3 is made up of 13 amino acids. Germline V gene lookup returns CDR1 MNHEY and CDR2 SVGAGI. J lost 6 bases, V lost 5 bases, and 3 bases had no gene match. This CDR3 reads CASSPTGGQPQHF. The CDR3 DNA reads as TGTGCCAGCAGTCCCACAGGGGGTCAGCCCCAGCATTTT.

V is TRBV30 and J is TRBJ1-6; tentatively, D is TRBD1 (6 bases). V was shortened by 3 bases and J by 4 bases, with 7 bases between the two germline ends. The CDR3 contains 13 residues. Germline V gene lookup returns CDR1 GTSNPN and CDR2 SVGIG (reference sequence). CDR3 in amino acids: CAWRDSYNSPLHF. CDR3 in DNA: TGTGCCTGGAGGGACAGTTATAATTCACCCCTCCACTTT.

The chain recombines TRBV7-2 with TRBJ2-6; unclear D gene. The germline V gene encodes CDR1 SGHTA and CDR2 FQGNSA. The CDR3 has 13 amino acids. This CDR3 reads CATRGAGANVLTF. The DNA for the CDR3 is TGTGCTACCAGAGGCGCTGGGGCCAACGTCCTGACTTTC.

The genes are TRBV7-3 and TRBJ1-3; 8 bases are a match to TRBD1. The V and J ends lost 3 bases and 8 bases, in that order; junction bases with no gene match: 6. This CDR3 region has 14 residues. Looked up from germline, CDR1 is SGHTA and CDR2 is FQGTGA. The CDR3: CASSFGDRFDTIYF. CDR3 nucleotides: TGTGCCAGCAGCTTTGGGGACAGGTTCGACACCATATATTTT.

This clone was detected a few times. The V gene is TRBV6-6, the J gene TRBJ1-1, with D unclear. The CDR3 consists of 13 residues. Germline lookup yields CDR1 MNHNY and CDR2 SVGAGI (reference sequence). V dropped 2 bases and J dropped 9 bases, with 13 bases sitting between them. CDR3 nucleotide sequence: TGTGCCAGCAGTTACCGACAAGAGGGAAAAGCTTTCTTT. It specifies CASSYRQEGKAFF.

This sequence joins TRBV10-3 and TRBJ2-1, with 9 nucleotides matching TRBD2. V dropped 8 bases and J dropped 8; count of bases not matched to a gene: 7. The germline gives CDR1 ENHRY, CDR2 SYGVKD. CDR3 size: 13 residues. CDR3 coding DNA: TGTGCCATCCTAGCGGGATCTACGGATGAGCAGTTCTTC. This encodes CAILAGSTDEQFF.

V is TRBV19 and J is TRBJ1-1, with TRBD1 matching 8 bases. With 3 bases clipped from V and 8 bases from J, the junction kept 5 bases outside the gene matches. Germline CDR1 reads LNHDA; CDR2 reads SQIVND (reference sequence). The CDR3 spans 13 residues. The CDR3 DNA sequence: TGTGCCAGTAGTATTCGCGACAGGGGCGAAGCTTTCTTT. Translating it yields CASSIRDRGEAFF.

V gene TRBV7-6 combines with J gene TRBJ2-2; 8 bases align to TRBD1. CDR3 size: 15 residues. V lost 1 base to trimming and J lost 7 bases; unmatched junction nucleotides: 5. Germline V gives CDR1 SGHVS, CDR2 FNYEAQ. CDR3 DNA: TGTGCCAGCAGCTTAGGGACAGGGAAAGGCGGGGAGCTGTTTTTT. Protein sequence: CASSLGTGKGGELFF.

The chain links TRBV30 to TRBJ2-5; TRBD2 matches at 9 bases. The CDR3 sequence is 15 residues long. The germline V gene has CDR1 GTSNPN and CDR2 SVGIG (reference sequence). The ends lost 0 bases at V and 5 bases at J; junction bases unmatched: 7. CDR3 nucleotides: TGTGCCTGGAGTGTACGGACTAGCGTTAGGGAGACCCAGTACTTC. Protein sequence: CAWSVRTSVRETQYF.